A single sample gave rise to the 14 T cell receptor beta chains below, sequenced in a study of shared clonotypes between healthy human individuals (dated by TCRdb to about 2020). Receptor libraries were prepared by the immunoSEQ multiplex PCR assay. The table comes from immuneACCESS by way of TCRdb, which keeps in-frame sequences with V and J called. Part of the clones is missing from these tables; in studies checked, under half for an unresolved V gene and the rest for unknown reasons. This sample has a few million clones in its table, and more than 85% of those were observed once. About 0.39% of the sample goes to the ten largest clones. The sequenced material came from naive CD4+ T cells from PBMCs. What the cell subset or site label conveys for this sample: CD45RA+ positively selected. Receptor source: a man aged 18 to 30 in good health. Some clones in this sample may be carry-over from other donors' samples.

The chain has TRBV6-6 and TRBJ2-1, with 8 nucleotides matching TRBD2. In germline, CDR1 is MNHNY, CDR2 SVGAGI (reference sequence). This CDR3 comprises 16 residues. Trimming at V came to 2 bases and at J to 6 bases, leaving 9 bases not matched to a gene. CDR3 nucleotide sequence: TGTGCCAGCAGTTACCCAGCGGGGGCGTCCGGCAATGAGCAGTTCTTC. This translates into CASSYPAGASGNEQFF.

Only one count was recorded for this clone. The same CDR3 also results from other DNA sequences found in this sample. This chain joins TRBV5-4 and TRBJ1-1; D call uncertain. V lost 0 bases and J lost 2, with 8 bases in between. The germline gives CDR1 SGHNT, CDR2 YYREEE (reference sequence). This CDR3 has 14 amino acids. Here the CDR3 reads CASSLGGRNTEAFF. The CDR3 DNA reads TGTGCCAGCAGCTTGGGAGGGAGAAACACTGAAGCTTTCTTT.

On this clone itself: The same CDR3 arises from other DNA sequences in this sample as well. The chain employs TRBV5-1 and TRBJ2-3; D is undetermined. CDR3 length: 14 amino acids. The ends were cut back, 0 bases at V and 2 bases at J, with 7 bases in the middle. Germline V gives CDR1 SGHRS, CDR2 YFSETQ. CDR3: CASSLADSTDTQYF. DNA of the CDR3: TGCGCCAGCAGCTTGGCAGACTCCACAGATACGCAGTATTTT.

The genes are TRBV29-1 and TRBJ1-1; TRBD1 might be the D (5 bases). Per the germline V gene, CDR1 is SQVTM and CDR2 is ANQGSEA. The V end lost 3 bases, the J end lost 5 bases, and 10 bases lay between the germline ends. This CDR3 comprises 12 residues. The DNA for the CDR3 is TGCAGCGTTGACAAAGGGGTTACTGAAGCTTTCTTT. Encoded protein: CSVDKGVTEAFF.

V gene TRBV29-1 combines with J gene TRBJ2-3, with 8 bases matching TRBD2. V gave up 6 bases and J gave up 3 bases; unmatched junction bases: 8. Germline assignment: CDR1 SQVTM and CDR2 ANQGSEA. The CDR3 has 14 residues. Here the CDR3 reads CSVTGGAGTDTQYF. The CDR3 bases are TGCAGCGTCACCGGGGGGGCAGGGACAGATACGCAGTATTTT.

Only one count was recorded for this clone. The chain recombines TRBV4-2 with TRBJ2-7; 13 bases match TRBD2. Germline V lookup: CDR1 LGHNA, CDR2 YNFKEQ. J was trimmed by 5 bases and V by 4 bases; bases with no gene match: 5. The CDR3 covers 15 residues. The CDR3 reads CASSPRGTSGNEQYF. CDR3 in DNA: TGTGCCAGCAGCCCCCGGGGGACTAGCGGGAACGAGCAGTACTTC.

V is TRBV7-8 and J is TRBJ2-6, with D perhaps TRBD1 (5 bases). Trimming pared 2 bases from V and 0 bases from J, leaving 23 bases between. The germline V gene encodes CDR1 SGHVS and CDR2 FQNEAQ. CDR3 length: 21 amino acids. In DNA, the CDR3 is TGTGCCAGCAGCTTAAACGGCTGGGGCAGCGTACCAACCTCTGGGGCCAACGTCCTGACTTTC. It specifies CASSLNGWGSVPTSGANVLTF.

In nucleotides, the CDR3 is TGTGCCAGCAGTAAAACCGGGGGGCCCTATGGCTACACCTTC. Protein sequence: CASSKTGGPYGYTF. The V call is TRBV5-8, the J call TRBJ1-2; TRBD1 is a possible D gene (6 bases). The CDR3 contains 14 residues. V was shortened by 5 bases and J by 4 bases, with 15 bases between the two germline ends. Germline V gene data show CDR1 as SGHTS and CDR2 as YDEGEE.

The V and J genes are TRBV7-9 and TRBJ1-2, with D unresolved. V was clipped by 4 bases and J by 4 bases, with 22 bases between them. CDR3 length: 17 residues. Germline V CDR1 and CDR2: SEHNR, FQNEAQ (reference sequence). The CDR3 here is CASSSQGRDSPPYGYTF. The CDR3 DNA reads as TGTGCCAGCAGCTCCCAAGGCCGTGACTCCCCACCCTATGGCTACACCTTC.

The J gene is TRBJ2-7, the V gene TRBV7-3, with 11 bases that match TRBD1. This CDR3 is built from 15 residues. Per germline, CDR1 SGHTA and CDR2 FQGTGA. V shed 5 bases and J 3 bases; nucleotides not matched to a gene: 6. The DNA for the CDR3 is TGTGCCAGCAGCCCAGGACAGGGGGCGTACTACGAGCAGTACTTC. Translated: CASSPGQGAYYEQYF.

This clone occurred once. The chain combines TRBV5-1 with TRBJ2-3; D is unclear. V lost 0 bases to trimming and J lost 2 bases, with 7 bases between them. CDR3 length: 14 amino acids. Germline V gene data show CDR1 as SGHRS and CDR2 as YFSETQ. This CDR3 reads CASSLAPTTDTQYF. The CDR3 DNA follows: TGCGCCAGCAGCTTGGCTCCCACCACAGATACGCAGTATTTT.

The chain links TRBV5-1 to TRBJ2-7; 8 bases agree with TRBD2. The CDR3 is 13 residues long. The germline gives CDR1 SGHRS, CDR2 YFSETQ. V dropped 5 bases and J dropped 2; count of bases not matched to a gene: 3. DNA for the CDR3: TGCGCCAGCAGAGATAGCGGGACCTACGAGCAGTACTTC. It encodes CASRDSGTYEQYF.

The chain combines TRBV10-3 with TRBJ2-1; D may be TRBD1 (6 bases). CDR1 is ENHRY, CDR2 SYGVKD, per germline. The CDR3 is 15 amino acids. Trimming stripped 6 bases from V and 7 bases from J, with 19 bases between. The CDR3 DNA is TGTGCCATCAGCGATACGGACAGTTTGGCTAATGAGCAGTTCTTC. It specifies CAISDTDSLANEQFF.

J is TRBJ2-7 and V is TRBV27, with TRBD2 as a possible D gene (6 bases). The CDR3 is 13 residues long. V lost 6 bases and J 3 bases, leaving 12 bases between the germline ends. The germline V gene has CDR1 MNHEY and CDR2 SMNVEV (reference sequence). CDR3 protein: CASSDLGGYEQYF. The CDR3, as DNA: TGTGCCAGCAGCGACCTGGGGGGCTACGAGCAGTACTTC.